Listed below are T cell receptor beta chains from one sample, sequenced in a study of blood T cell repertoires in COVID-19. The table came from immunoSEQ multiplex PCR; TCRdb's copy has only in-frame clones and leaves some out. The table has 65,000 to 70,000 clones, around 88% seen once. The sequenced sample was peripheral blood. These receptors were obtained from a man aged 40-49 years with COVID-19, enrolled during active disease. Each CDR3 is given with its conserved first and last residue. A D gene is named only where the DNA matches it firmly.

D gene	V gene	J gene	CDR3 protein
TRBD1	TRBV28	TRBJ1-5	CASSPGTGSGNQPQHF
.	TRBV11-2	TRBJ2-2	CASSLQGTDTGELFF
.	TRBV3-1/TRBV3-2	TRBJ1-6	CASSQGPGRRSPLHF
.	TRBV6-5	TRBJ2-7	CASAFQTGDSYEQYF
.	TRBV19	TRBJ2-3	CASSIRLTRRDTQYF
TRBD1	TRBV19	TRBJ2-5	CASSRTGELETQYF
TRBD2	TRBV10-3	TRBJ2-5	CAISGNPAASGAAGTQYF
.	TRBV28	TRBJ2-7	CASNQGPNEQYF
TRBD1	TRBV6-5	TRBJ1-1	CATQGGYTEAFF
.	TRBV30	TRBJ1-1	CALKLVYSEAFF
TRBD1	TRBV10-2	TRBJ2-7	CASRAGGHTSYEQYF
TRBD2	TRBV5-6	TRBJ2-2	CASRVAGGRTGELFF
.	TRBV2	TRBJ2-1	CASRYKNEQFF
TRBD1	TRBV5-1	TRBJ2-3	CASSKGQGIDTQYF
.	TRBV19	TRBJ2-5	CASSRSQETQYF
TRBD1	TRBV10-3	TRBJ1-1	CAISDVDRGNTEAFF
TRBD1	TRBV10-3	TRBJ2-5	CAISDPRQGSLRETQYF
.	TRBV11-2	TRBJ2-1	CASSARQSSYNEQFF
.	TRBV7-2	TRBJ2-5	CASSFGGLEETQYF
.	TRBV5-1	TRBJ1-1	CASRNGTLMNTEAFF
.	TRBV5-1	TRBJ2-5	CASSALPWAEGETQYF
.	TRBV6-2/TRBV6-3	TRBJ2-7	CASSYPLKSQGYEQYF
.	TRBV27	TRBJ2-7	CASSLWGRDYEQYF
.	TRBV3-1/TRBV3-2	TRBJ1-1	CASSQGGKNTEAFF
TRBD1	TRBV23-1	TRBJ2-7	CARTLVQGAMNF
.	TRBV12-5	TRBJ1-1	CASVSYREINTEAFF
TRBD1	TRBV5-1	TRBJ2-7	CASSWGQGSSYEQYF